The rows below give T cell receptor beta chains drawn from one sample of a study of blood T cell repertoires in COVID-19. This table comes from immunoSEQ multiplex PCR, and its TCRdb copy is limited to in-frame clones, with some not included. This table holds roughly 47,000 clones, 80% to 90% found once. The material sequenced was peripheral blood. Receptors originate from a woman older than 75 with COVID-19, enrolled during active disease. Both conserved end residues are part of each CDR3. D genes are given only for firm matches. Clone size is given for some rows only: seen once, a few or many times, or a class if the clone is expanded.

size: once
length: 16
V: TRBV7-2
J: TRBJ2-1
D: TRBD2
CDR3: CASTSGSGVLYNEQFF
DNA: TGTGCCAGCACCAGCGGGAGCGGGGTTCTCTACAATGAGCAGTTCTTC

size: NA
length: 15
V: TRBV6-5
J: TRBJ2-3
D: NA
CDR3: CASKVRGPSTDTQYF
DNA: TGTGCCAGCAAGGTGCGAGGGCCCTCCACAGATACGCAGTATTTT

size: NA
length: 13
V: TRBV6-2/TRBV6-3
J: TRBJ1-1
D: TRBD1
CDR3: CASSYGTGLEAFF
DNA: TGTGCCAGCAGTTACGGGACAGGGCTTGAAGCTTTCTTT

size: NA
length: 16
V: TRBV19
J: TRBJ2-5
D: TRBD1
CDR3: CASSPHPPTGKETQYF
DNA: TGTGCCAGTAGTCCCCATCCACCGACAGGGAAGGAGACCCAGTACTTC

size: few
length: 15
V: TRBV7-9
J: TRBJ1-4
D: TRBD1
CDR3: CASSPRDRINEKLFF
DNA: TGTGCCAGCAGCCCCCGGGACAGGATTAATGAAAAACTGTTTTTT

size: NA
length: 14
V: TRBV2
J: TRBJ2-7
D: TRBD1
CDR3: CASVEGAFSYEQYF
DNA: TGTGCCAGCGTCGAGGGGGCCTTCTCCTACGAGCAGTACTTC

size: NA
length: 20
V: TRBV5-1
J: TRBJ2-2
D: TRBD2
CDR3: CASSLAFGTSGSRGTGELFF
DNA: TGCGCCAGCAGCTTGGCCTTCGGGACTAGCGGGAGTCGGGGCACCGGGGAGCTGTTTTTT

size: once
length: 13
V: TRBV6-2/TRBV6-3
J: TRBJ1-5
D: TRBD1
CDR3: CASSQDRGQPQHF
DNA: TGTGCCAGCAGTCAGGACAGGGGGCAGCCCCAGCATTTT

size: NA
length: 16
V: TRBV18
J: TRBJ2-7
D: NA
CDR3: CASSPSSTGGEGEQYF
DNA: TGTGCCAGCTCACCCTCAAGCACTGGGGGCGAGGGGGAGCAGTACTTC

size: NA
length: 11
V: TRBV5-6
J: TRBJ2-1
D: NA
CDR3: CASSLYNEQFF
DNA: TGTGCCAGCAGCCTGTACAATGAGCAGTTCTTC

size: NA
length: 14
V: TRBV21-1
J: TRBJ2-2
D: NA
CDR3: CASSNNANTGELFF
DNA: TGTGCCAGCAGCAATAATGCGAACACCGGGGAGCTGTTTTTT

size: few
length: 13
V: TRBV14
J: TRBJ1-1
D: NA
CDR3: CASSQQTATEAFF
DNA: TGTGCCAGCAGCCAGCAGACTGCCACTGAAGCTTTCTTT

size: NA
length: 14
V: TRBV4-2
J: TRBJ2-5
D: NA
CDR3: CASSRGPSGETQYF
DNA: TGTGCCAGCAGCCGCGGGCCCTCTGGGGAGACCCAGTACTTC

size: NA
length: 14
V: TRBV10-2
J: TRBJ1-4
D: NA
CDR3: CASRTRATNEKLFF
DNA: TGCGCCAGCAGGACAAGAGCAACTAATGAAAAACTGTTTTTT

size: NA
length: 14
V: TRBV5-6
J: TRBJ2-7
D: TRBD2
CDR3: CASSLGPSGYEQYF
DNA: TGTGCCAGCAGCTTGGGGCCTAGCGGCTACGAGCAGTACTTC

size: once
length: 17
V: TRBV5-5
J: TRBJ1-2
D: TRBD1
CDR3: CASSLASGQGPRYGYTF
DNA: TGTGCCAGCAGCTTGGCAAGCGGACAGGGGCCCCGGTATGGCTACACCTTC

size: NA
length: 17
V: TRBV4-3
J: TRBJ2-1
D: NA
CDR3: CASSQDGVAASYNEQFF
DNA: TGCGCCAGCAGCCAAGATGGGGTAGCGGCCTCCTACAATGAGCAGTTCTTC

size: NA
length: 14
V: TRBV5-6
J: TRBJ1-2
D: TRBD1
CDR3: CASSFSGGNYGYTF
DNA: TGTGCCAGCAGCTTCTCAGGGGGGAACTATGGCTACACCTTC

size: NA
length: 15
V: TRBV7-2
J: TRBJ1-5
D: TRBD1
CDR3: CASSSTTGPNQPQHF
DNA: TGTGCCAGCAGCTCCACGACAGGGCCAAATCAGCCCCAGCATTTT

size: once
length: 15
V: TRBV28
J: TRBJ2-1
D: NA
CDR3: CASKGNRTPYNEQFF
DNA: TGTGCCAGCAAAGGAAACAGGACCCCCTACAATGAGCAGTTCTTC

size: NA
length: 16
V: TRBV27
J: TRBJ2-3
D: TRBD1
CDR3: CASSLNPRDRGNTQYF
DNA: TGTGCCAGCAGTTTAAACCCCCGGGACAGGGGGAATACGCAGTATTTT

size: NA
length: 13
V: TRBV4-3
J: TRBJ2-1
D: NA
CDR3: CASSQASYNEQFF
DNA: TGCGCCAGCAGCCAAGCGAGCTACAATGAGCAGTTCTTC

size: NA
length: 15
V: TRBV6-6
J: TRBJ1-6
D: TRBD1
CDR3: CASSYPQGQGTPLHF
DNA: TGTGCCAGCAGTTACCCACAGGGGCAGGGGACACCCCTCCACTTT

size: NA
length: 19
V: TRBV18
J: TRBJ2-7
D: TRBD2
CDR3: CASSPQGGDPSGVVGGQYF
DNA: TGTGCCAGCTCACCCCAAGGAGGGGATCCGAGCGGGGTCGTCGGGGGGCAGTACTTC

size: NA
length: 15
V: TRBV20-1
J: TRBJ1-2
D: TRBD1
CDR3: CSASFPGQGAGGYTF
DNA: TGCAGTGCTAGTTTCCCGGGACAGGGGGCTGGGGGCTACACCTTC

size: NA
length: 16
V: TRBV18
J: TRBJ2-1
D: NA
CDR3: CASSPPFRDYYNEQFF
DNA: TGTGCCAGCTCACCACCGTTCAGGGATTATTACAATGAGCAGTTCTTC

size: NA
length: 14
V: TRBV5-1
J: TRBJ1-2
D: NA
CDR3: CASTADGANYGYTF
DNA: TGCGCCAGCACAGCGGACGGAGCTAACTATGGCTACACCTTC

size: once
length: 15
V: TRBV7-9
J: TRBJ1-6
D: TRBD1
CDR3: CASSSRQGNNSPLHF
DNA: TGTGCCAGCAGCTCGCGACAGGGGAATAATTCACCCCTCCACTTT

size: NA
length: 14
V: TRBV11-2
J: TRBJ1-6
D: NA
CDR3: CASSFPGLYSPLHF
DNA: TGTGCCAGCAGCTTTCCCGGTTTATATTCACCCCTCCACTTT

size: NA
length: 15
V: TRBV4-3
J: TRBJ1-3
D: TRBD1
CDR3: CASSQDSTGGRTIYF
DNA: TGCGCCAGCAGCCAAGATTCGACAGGGGGTCGCACCATATATTTT

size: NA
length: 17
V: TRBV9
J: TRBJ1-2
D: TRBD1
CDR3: CASTRDSVGVANYGYTF
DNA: TGTGCCAGCACCCGGGACAGCGTTGGTGTAGCTAACTATGGCTACACCTTC

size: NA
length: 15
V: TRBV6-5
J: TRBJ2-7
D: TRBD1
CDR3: CASSYSEAGGYEQYF
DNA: TGTGCCAGCAGTTACTCGGAGGCAGGGGGCTACGAGCAGTACTTC

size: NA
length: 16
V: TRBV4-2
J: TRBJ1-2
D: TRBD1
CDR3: CASSQEAEGAIYGYTF
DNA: TGTGCCAGCAGCCAAGAGGCCGAGGGGGCCATCTATGGCTACACCTTC

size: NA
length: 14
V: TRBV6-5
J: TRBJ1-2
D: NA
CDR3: CASTYGGRNYGYTF
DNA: TGTGCCAGCACCTACGGGGGGCGGAACTATGGCTACACCTTC

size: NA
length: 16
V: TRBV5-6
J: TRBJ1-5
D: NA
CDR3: CASSLWGRTVLQPQHF
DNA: TGTGCCAGCAGCTTGTGGGGGCGCACGGTCCTTCAGCCCCAGCATTTT

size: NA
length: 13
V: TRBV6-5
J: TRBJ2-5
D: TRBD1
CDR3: CASSRQGGETQYF
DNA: TGTGCCAGCAGCAGACAGGGGGGCGAGACCCAGTACTTC

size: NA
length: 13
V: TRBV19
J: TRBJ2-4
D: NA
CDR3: CASSGPGVDIQYF
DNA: TGTGCCAGTAGTGGACCGGGAGTTGACATTCAGTACTTC

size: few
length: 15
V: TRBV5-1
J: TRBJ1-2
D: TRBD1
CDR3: CASSFDRGSDYGYTF
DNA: TGCGCCAGCAGCTTTGACAGGGGTTCGGACTATGGCTACACCTTC

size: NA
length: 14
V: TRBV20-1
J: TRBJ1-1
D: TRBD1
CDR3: CSASDRGMNTEAFF
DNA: TGCAGTGCTAGTGACAGGGGGATGAACACTGAAGCTTTCTTT

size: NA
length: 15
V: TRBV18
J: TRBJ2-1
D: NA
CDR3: CASSPQRGPYNEQFF
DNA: TGTGCCAGCTCACCCCAAAGGGGCCCCTACAATGAGCAGTTCTTC

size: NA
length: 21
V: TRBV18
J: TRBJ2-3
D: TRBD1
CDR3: CASSPFTGTGDLGLVTDTQYF
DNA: TGTGCCAGCTCTCCCTTCACCGGGACAGGTGATTTAGGGTTGGTCACAGATACGCAGTATTTT

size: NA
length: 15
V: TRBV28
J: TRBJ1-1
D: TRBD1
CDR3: CASSLRQGGGTEAFF
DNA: TGTGCCAGCAGTTTGAGACAGGGAGGAGGCACTGAAGCTTTCTTT

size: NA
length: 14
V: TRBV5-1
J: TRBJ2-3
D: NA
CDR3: CASSPGQTTDTQYF
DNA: TGCGCCAGCAGCCCAGGACAGACCACAGATACGCAGTATTTT

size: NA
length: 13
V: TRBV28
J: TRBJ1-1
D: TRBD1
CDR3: CASRGQGVAEAFF
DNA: TGTGCCAGCAGGGGACAGGGGGTCGCTGAAGCTTTCTTT

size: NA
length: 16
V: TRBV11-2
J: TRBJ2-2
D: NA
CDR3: CASSPHLGLNTGELFF
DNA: TGTGCCAGCAGCCCACACTTAGGACTTAACACCGGGGAGCTGTTTTTT

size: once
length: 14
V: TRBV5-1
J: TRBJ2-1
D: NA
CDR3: CASKSGGFYNEQFF
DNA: TGCGCCAGCAAGTCTGGGGGCTTCTACAATGAGCAGTTCTTC

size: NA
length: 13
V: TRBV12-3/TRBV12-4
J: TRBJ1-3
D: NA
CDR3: CASSPGFGNTIYF
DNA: TGTGCCAGCAGCCCAGGATTTGGAAACACCATATATTTT

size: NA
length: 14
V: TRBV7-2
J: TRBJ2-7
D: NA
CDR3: CASSVDRSSYEQYF
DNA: TGTGCCAGCAGCGTTGACAGAAGCTCCTACGAGCAGTACTTC

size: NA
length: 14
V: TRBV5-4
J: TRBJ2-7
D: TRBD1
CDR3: CASSLEGTGVEQYF
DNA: TGTGCCAGCAGCTTGGAAGGGACAGGGGTCGAGCAGTACTTC

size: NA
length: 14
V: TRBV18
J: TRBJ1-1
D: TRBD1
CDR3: CASSDGTGGSEAFF
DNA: TGTGCCAGCTCCGACGGGACAGGTGGATCTGAAGCTTTCTTT

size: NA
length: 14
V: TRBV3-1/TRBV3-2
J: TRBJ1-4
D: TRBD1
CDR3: CASSRRQGGEKLFF
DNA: TGTGCCAGCAGTCGCAGACAGGGAGGTGAAAAACTGTTTTTT

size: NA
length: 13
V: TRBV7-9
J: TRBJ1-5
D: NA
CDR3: CASSTPNGQPQHF
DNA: TGTGCCAGCAGCACCCCCAACGGTCAGCCCCAGCATTTT

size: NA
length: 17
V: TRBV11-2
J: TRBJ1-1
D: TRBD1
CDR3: CASSLVRPGGSGTEAFF
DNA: TGTGCCAGCAGCTTAGTTAGGCCAGGGGGCTCGGGGACTGAAGCTTTCTTT

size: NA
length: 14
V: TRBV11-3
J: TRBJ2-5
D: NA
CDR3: CASSPRGGRETQYF
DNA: TGTGCCAGCAGCCCACGAGGAGGGAGAGAGACCCAGTACTTC

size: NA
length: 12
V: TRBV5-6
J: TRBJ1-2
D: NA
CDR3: CASSLGVYGYTF
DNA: TGTGCCAGCAGCTTGGGAGTCTATGGCTACACCTTC

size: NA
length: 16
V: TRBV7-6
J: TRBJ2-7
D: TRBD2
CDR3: CASSSNRGLAGGEQYF
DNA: TGTGCCAGCAGCTCAAACCGGGGACTAGCGGGAGGCGAGCAGTACTTC

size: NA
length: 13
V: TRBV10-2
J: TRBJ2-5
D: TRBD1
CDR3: CASTGQVQETQYF
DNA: TGCGCCAGCACCGGACAGGTTCAAGAGACCCAGTACTTC

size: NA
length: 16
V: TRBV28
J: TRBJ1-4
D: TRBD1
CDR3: CASSPLQGAQVEKLFF
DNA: TGTGCCAGCAGTCCCCTACAGGGGGCGCAGGTTGAAAAACTGTTTTTT

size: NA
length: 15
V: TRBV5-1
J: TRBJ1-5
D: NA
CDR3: CASSLAGQNNQPQHF
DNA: TGCGCCAGCAGCTTGGCCGGACAGAATAATCAGCCCCAGCATTTT

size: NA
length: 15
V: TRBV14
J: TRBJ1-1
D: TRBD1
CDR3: CATAPAGDRGLGAFF
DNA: TGTGCTACCGCTCCAGCCGGGGACAGGGGGTTGGGGGCTTTCTTT